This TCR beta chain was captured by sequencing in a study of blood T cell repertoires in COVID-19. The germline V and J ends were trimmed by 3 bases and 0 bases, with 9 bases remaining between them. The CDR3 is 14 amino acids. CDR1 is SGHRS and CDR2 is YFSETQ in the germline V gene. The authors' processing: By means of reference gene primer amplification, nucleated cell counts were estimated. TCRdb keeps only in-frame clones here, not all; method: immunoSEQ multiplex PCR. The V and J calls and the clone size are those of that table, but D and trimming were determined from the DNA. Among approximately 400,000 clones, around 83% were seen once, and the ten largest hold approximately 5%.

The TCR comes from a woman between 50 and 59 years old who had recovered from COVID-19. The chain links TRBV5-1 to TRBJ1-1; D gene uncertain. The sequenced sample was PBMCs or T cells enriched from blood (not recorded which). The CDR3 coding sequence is TGCGCCAGCAGCTCCTCGGTCATGAACACTGAAGCTTTCTTT. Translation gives CASSSSVMNTEAFF.